This record looks at one T cell receptor (beta chain) sequence and its context. Trimming shortened V by 4 bases and J by 0 bases, and 13 bases separated the two germline ends. The CDR3 contains 15 residues. Germline CDR1 and CDR2: SQVTM and ANQGSEA. Profiled with immunoSEQ multiplex PCR; TCRdb holds only in-frame clones, not every one. The table shows approximately 28,000 clones, with roughly 71% occurring only once. This record comes from a study of blood T cell repertoires in COVID-19. The clonotype comes from a man older than 75 with active or convalescent COVID-19. J is TRBJ2-1 and V is TRBV29-1; D is perhaps TRBD1 (5 bases). Sequencing was performed on peripheral blood. In DNA form, the CDR3 reads TGCAGCGTTGGGGGTGCCAGGGCCTCCTACAATGAGCAGTTCTTC. Its translation is CSVGGARASYNEQFF.